This TCR beta chain was found in a study of T cell responses to AZD1222 COVID-19 vaccine. Timing groups of about 4 and about 12 weeks for second doses were pooled. This clone was seen only a few times. What it binds is not known. General study results and limits: Nearly half of spike-specific TCRs reportedly target variant regions that are unmutated in the B.1.351 and B.1.1.7 variants. Donors were largely white British and mainly female; clonal diversity was possibly underestimated. The study identified only five or six AZD1222 recipients as seropositive at baseline.

Profiling relied on immunoSEQ multiplex PCR, and the TCRdb table lists in-frame clones only, not all of them. The sample gives about 130,000 clones, around 90% of which show up once; around 5% is in the top ten. Between the trimmed V and J ends, which lost 1 base and 8 bases, there was a span of 11 bases. The CDR3 extends over 13 amino acids. Germline CDR1 reads LNHNV; CDR2 reads YYDKDF (reference sequence). The chain couples TRBV15 to TRBJ1-2, with D tentatively TRBD1 (6 bases). The sample here was peripheral blood, taken 28 days after the second AZD1222 dose. The source is an adult who received the AZD1222 COVID-19 vaccine. This chain's CDR3 is CATSRGQARGYTF. The CDR3 nucleotides are TGTGCCACCAGCAGAGGACAGGCTCGGGGCTACACCTTC.